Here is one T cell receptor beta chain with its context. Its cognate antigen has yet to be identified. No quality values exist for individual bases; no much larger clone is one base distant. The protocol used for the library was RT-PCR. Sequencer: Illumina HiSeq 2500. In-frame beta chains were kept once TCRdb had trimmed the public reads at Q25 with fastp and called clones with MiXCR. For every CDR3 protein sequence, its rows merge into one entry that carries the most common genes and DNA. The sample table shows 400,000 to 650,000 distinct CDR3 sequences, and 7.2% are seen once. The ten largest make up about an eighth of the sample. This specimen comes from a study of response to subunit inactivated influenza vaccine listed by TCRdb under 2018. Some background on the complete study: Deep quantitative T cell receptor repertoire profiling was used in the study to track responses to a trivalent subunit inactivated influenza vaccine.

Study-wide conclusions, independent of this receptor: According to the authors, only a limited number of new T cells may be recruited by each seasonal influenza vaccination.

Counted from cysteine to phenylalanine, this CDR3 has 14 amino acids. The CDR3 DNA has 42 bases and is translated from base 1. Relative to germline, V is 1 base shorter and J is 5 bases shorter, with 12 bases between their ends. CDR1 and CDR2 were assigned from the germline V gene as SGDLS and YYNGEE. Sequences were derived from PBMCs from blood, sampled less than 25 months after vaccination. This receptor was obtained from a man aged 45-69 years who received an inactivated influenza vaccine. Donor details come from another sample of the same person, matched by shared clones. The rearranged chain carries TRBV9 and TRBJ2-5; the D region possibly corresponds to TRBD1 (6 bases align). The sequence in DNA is TGTGCCAGCAGCGTACAGGGGTTGAAGGAGACCCAGTACTTC. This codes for CASSVQGLKETQYF.